The next 10 T cell receptor beta chains were all read from a single sample in a study of T cells in Graves' hyperthyroidism and ophthalmopathy (dated 2019 in TCRdb). Libraries were constructed by multiplex PCR. The sequencer was an Illumina HiSeq 2000. The TCR beta CDR3 regions were amplified from RNA transcripts. A first-round RT-PCR of the TCR CDR3 used the HTBI primer set with the Qiagen OneStep RT-PCR kit. Using fastp trimming at Q25 and MiXCR clonotype assembly, TCRdb reanalyzed the public sequencing data and kept in-frame beta chains. CDR3 protein duplicates are merged, each entry listing the most common genes and DNA. This sample is represented by roughly 290,000 distinct CDR3 sequences; about a sixth of them were singletons. The ten largest make up about 51% of the sample. Sequencing was performed on blood. The receptors shown here come from a woman aged 55-70 years with Graves' ophthalmopathy.

This rearrangement joins TRBV19 to TRBJ2-1, with 12 bases aligning to TRBD1. CDR1 and CDR2 (germline): LNHDA, SQIVND (reference sequence). The CDR3 loop spans 14 amino acids. J was trimmed by 9 bases and V by 4 bases; bases with no gene match: 4. CDR3 in amino acids: CASSRDRGRFEQFF. CDR3 nucleotides: TGTGCCAGTAGTAGGGACAGGGGGCGGTTTGAGCAGTTCTTC. Full variable domain (missing parts from reference TRBV19 and TRBJ2-1): DGGITQSPKYLFRKEGQNVTLSCEQNLNHDAMYWYRQDPGQGLRLIYYSQIVNDFQKGDIAEGYSVSREKKESFPLTVTSAQKNPTAFYLCASSRDRGRFEQFFGPGTRLTVL.

This clonotype has ten or more counts. The chain recombines TRBV28 with TRBJ2-1; 7 bases are a match to TRBD1. Germline loops: CDR1 MDHEN, CDR2 SYDVKM. This CDR3 has 13 residues. V lost 6 bases, J lost 5 bases, and 4 bases stayed unmatched. DNA of the CDR3: TGTGCCAGCAGCCCAGGGGGAAACAATGAGCAGTTCTTC. Translating gives CASSPGGNNEQFF.

This clonotype has just a few counts. The chain recombines TRBV14 with TRBJ1-2; D not certain. Germline lookup yields CDR1 SGHDN and CDR2 FVKESK. V was cut by 5 bases and J by 6 bases, with 22 bases left in between. The CDR3 is 16 residues long. The CDR3, as DNA: TGTGCCAGCAGCGGACCCAAGTACAGAAAGGATGATGGCTACACCTTC. It codes for CASSGPKYRKDDGYTF.

In regard to this clonotype: A much larger clone is a single base away; this may be a read error. V gene TRBV6-6 combines with J gene TRBJ2-5; D call uncertain. This CDR3 region has 14 residues. CDR1 and CDR2 (germline): MNHNY, SVGAGI (reference sequence). In DNA, the CDR3 is TGTGCCAGCAGTTACTCTTCCATCCAAGCGACCCAGTACTTC. It specifies CASSYSSIQATQYF.

This clonotype occurred many times. For the CDR3, the DNA is TGTGCCAGCAAGGAAGGGGGGTCAGATACGCAGTATTTT. This gives the protein CASKEGGSDTQYF. This chain uses TRBV7-2 with TRBJ2-3, with D perhaps being TRBD1 or TRBD2 (6 bases each). CDR3 size: 13 residues. Germline CDR1 reads SGHTA; CDR2 reads FQGNSA. The germline V and J ends were trimmed by 7 bases and 4 bases, with 12 bases remaining between them.

This clonotype was detected ten times or more. V usage is TRBV7-2 and J usage is TRBJ2-1; possibly TRBD2 for D (5 bases). CDR3 length: 13 residues. With 5 bases removed from V and 4 bases from J, the gap between germline ends came to 9 bases. Looked up from germline, CDR1 is SGHTA and CDR2 is FQGNSA. The CDR3: CASSPGIYNEQFF. CDR3 nucleotides: TGTGCCAGCAGCCCCGGGATTTACAATGAGCAGTTCTTC.

This clonotype appeared a few times. The rearrangement joins TRBV6-1 to TRBJ1-6; D might be TRBD1 (6 bases). Germline CDR1 reads MNHNS; CDR2 reads SASEGT. Trimming removed 5 bases from V and 4 bases from J, with 12 bases in between. CDR3 size: 15 residues. This chain's CDR3 is CASSQGTPYNSPLHF. In nucleotides, the CDR3 is TGTGCCAGCAGTCAAGGGACACCTTATAATTCACCCCTCCACTTT.

This clonotype has a handful of counts. The chain recombines TRBV6-2 or TRBV6-3 with TRBJ2-7; D is unclear. The CDR3 sequence is 13 residues long. The germline CDR1 and CDR2 sequences are MNHEY and SVGEGT. The V and J ends lost 7 bases and 5 bases respectively, with 15 bases between them. The CDR3 loop is CASNDKGRDEQYF. In nucleotides, the CDR3 is TGTGCCAGCAACGATAAGGGTCGAGACGAGCAGTACTTC.

This clonotype was observed a handful of times. The gene calls are TRBV5-8 and TRBJ1-4; no clear D. V was shortened by 8 bases and J by 0 bases, with 14 bases between the two germline ends. Germline V lookup: CDR1 SGHTS, CDR2 YDEGEE. CDR3 length equals 15 residues. CDR3 protein: CASSIGRATNEKLFF. The CDR3 nucleotides read TGTGCCAGTAGCATCGGACGTGCAACTAATGAAAAACTGTTTTTT.

At least ten counts were recorded for this clonotype. The V and J genes are TRBV5-1 and TRBJ1-1; a weak D match, TRBD1 (5 bases). The CDR3 has 15 residues. The V gene lost 0 bases and the J gene lost 1 base, with 10 bases spanning the gap. In germline, CDR1 is SGHRS, CDR2 YFSETQ. CDR3 DNA sequence: TGCGCCAGCAGCTTGGGGGGGGTTCGGAACACTGAAGCTTTCTTT. It encodes CASSLGGVRNTEAFF.